This T cell receptor (beta chain) comes out of a study of circulating and synovial CD4+ cells in juvenile arthritis. Study outcomes and limitations: Bulk blood CD4 repertoires were more diverse than these.

Clones were sequenced by immunoSEQ multiplex PCR, and TCRdb holds only the in-frame ones, with some missing. The sample contains around 31,000 clones, less than 97% of which appear only once. CDR3 length: 18 amino acids. V lost 3 bases and J lost 5; bases outside the gene matches: 9. Germline CDR1 and CDR2: SGHVS and FQNEAQ. This clone was recorded only once. Its antigen is currently unknown. Input material: CD4+ T cells from blood. The TCR was taken from a human donor with juvenile idiopathic arthritis. The gene calls are TRBV7-8 and TRBJ2-1, with 14 bases aligning to TRBD2. CDR3 in DNA: TGTGCCAGCAGCTTCATGGGGACTAGCGGGAGATTCGACAATGAGCAGTTCTTC. Translating it yields CASSFMGTSGRFDNEQFF.